The sequence of this T cell receptor beta chain was determined in a study of cytomegalovirus exposure and HLA in healthy donors. Study-wide points: 16,951 TCR beta sequences were associated with HLA alleles at 0.05 false discovery rate in a later analysis. A later analysis found that most CMV-associated TCR beta chains appeared HLA-restricted.

Both 60 Vbeta primers and 13 Jbeta primers went into the PCR. The repertoire was sequenced with immunoSEQ multiplex PCR; TCRdb's copy has only in-frame clones and lacks some. The sample has under 90,000 clones; the top ten hold around 15%. With respect to this clone: What it recognizes is unknown.

The V and J ends lost 2 bases and 4 bases, in that order; junction bases with no gene match: 4. Germline values: CDR1 MNHNS, CDR2 SASEGT. The CDR3 totals 14 residues. The sequenced material came from PBMCs. V usage is TRBV6-1 and J usage is TRBJ1-2, with TRBD1 matching over 7 bases. The TCR originated in a man aged 50 to 59 in good health and CMV-seropositive. In nucleotides, the CDR3 is TGTGCCAGCAGTGAATTCCGGGACAGCTATGGCTACACCTTC. This codes for CASSEFRDSYGYTF.